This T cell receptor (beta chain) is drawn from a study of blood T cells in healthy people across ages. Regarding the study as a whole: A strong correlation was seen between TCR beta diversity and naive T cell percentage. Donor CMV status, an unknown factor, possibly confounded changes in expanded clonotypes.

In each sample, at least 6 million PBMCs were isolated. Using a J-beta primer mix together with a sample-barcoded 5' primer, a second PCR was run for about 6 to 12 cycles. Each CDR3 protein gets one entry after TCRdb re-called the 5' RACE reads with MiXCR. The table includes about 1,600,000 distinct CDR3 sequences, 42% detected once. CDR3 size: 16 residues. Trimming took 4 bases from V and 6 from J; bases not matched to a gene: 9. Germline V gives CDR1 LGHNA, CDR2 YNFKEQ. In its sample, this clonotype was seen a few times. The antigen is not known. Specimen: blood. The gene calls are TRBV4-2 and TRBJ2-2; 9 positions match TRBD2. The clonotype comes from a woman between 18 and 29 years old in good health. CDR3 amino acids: CASSPTSGHIPGELFF. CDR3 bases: TGTGCCAGCAGCCCCACTAGCGGGCATATCCCCGGGGAGCTGTTTTTT.